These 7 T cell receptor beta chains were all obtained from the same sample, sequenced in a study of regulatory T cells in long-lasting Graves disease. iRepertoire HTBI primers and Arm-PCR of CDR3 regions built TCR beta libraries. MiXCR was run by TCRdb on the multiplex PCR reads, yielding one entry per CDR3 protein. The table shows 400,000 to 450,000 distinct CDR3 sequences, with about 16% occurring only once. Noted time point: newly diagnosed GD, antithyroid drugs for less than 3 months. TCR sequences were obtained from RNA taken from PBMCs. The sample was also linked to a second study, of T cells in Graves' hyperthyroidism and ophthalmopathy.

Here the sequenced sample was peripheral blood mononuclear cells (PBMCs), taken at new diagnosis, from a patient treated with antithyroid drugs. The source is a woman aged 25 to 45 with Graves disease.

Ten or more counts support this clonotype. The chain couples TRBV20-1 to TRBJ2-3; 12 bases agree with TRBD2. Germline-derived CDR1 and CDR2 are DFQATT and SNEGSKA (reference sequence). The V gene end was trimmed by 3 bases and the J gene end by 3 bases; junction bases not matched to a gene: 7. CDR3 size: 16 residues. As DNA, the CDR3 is TGCAGTGCTAGGAGACTAGCGGGAGATGCGACAGATACGCAGTATTTT. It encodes CSARRLAGDATDTQYF.

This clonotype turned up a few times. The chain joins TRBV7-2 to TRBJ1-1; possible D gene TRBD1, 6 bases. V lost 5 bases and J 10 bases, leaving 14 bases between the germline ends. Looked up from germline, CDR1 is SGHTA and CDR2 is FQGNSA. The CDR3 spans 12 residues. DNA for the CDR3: TGTGCCAGCAGCCCTAACAGGGTAGGAGCTTTCTTT. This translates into CASSPNRVGAFF.

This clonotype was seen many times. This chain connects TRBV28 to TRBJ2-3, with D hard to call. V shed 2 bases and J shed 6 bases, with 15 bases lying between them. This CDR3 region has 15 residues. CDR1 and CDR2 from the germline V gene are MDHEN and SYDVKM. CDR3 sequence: CASSLTAVGGDTQYF. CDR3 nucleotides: TGTGCCAGCAGTTTAACGGCAGTTGGTGGTGATACGCAGTATTTT.

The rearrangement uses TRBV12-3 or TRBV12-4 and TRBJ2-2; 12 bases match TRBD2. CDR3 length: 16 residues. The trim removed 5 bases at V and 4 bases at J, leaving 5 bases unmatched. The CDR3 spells CASSPSSGRATGELFF. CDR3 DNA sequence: TGTGCCAGCAGTCCATCTAGCGGGAGGGCCACCGGGGAGCTGTTTTTT.

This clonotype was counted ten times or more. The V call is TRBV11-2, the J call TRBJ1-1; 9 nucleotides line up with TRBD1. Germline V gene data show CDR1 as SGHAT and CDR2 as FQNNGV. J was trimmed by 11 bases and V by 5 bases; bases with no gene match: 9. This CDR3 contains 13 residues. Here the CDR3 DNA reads TGTGCCAGCAGCCCCCGGGACAGGGTTCGTGCTTTCTTT. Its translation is CASSPRDRVRAFF.

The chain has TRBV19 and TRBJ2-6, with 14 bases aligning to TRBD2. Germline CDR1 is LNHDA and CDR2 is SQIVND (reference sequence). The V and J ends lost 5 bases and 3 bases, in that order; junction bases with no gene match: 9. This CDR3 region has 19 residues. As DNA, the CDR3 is TGTGCCAGTAGTCCCCGACTAGCGGGAGGGCCGTTTGGGGCCAACGTCCTGACTTTC. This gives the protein CASSPRLAGGPFGANVLTF.

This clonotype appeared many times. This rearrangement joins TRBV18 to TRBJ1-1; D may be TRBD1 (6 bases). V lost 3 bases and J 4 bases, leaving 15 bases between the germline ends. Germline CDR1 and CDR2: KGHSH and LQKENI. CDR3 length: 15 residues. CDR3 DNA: TGTGCCAGCTCACCCTTACAGGGCGCGAGCACTGAAGCTTTCTTT. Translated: CASSPLQGASTEAFF.